Sequencing of this T cell receptor beta chain was carried out in a study of post-analysis software for immune sequencing data. General study points: Normalized Chao1 diversity was significantly reduced in patients versus controls. Among roughly 5 TRBV segments more frequent in patients than controls were TRBV5-6, TRBV5-1 and TRBV20-1.

Germline values: CDR1 ENHRY, CDR2 SYGVKD. Between the trimmed V and J ends, which lost 6 bases and 4 bases, there was a span of 8 bases. This CDR3 comprises 12 residues. Unique molecular identifiers had been added to the TCR beta cDNA libraries. Around 500,000 cDNA molecules came from roughly 1 to 10 million T cells. TCRdb re-called the PCR reads with MiXCR, one entry per CDR3 protein. The sample includes a few hundred thousand distinct CDR3 sequences, approximately 34% of them seen just once. This clonotype turned up a few times. Its antigen is as yet unknown. The V call is TRBV10-3, the J call TRBJ2-3; D unresolved. This clonotype was obtained from a girl aged 10-17 years with multiple sclerosis. Source material: blood. The CDR3 sequence: CAIRDPADTQYF. The CDR3 nucleotides read TGTGCCATCAGGGATCCGGCAGATACGCAGTATTTT.